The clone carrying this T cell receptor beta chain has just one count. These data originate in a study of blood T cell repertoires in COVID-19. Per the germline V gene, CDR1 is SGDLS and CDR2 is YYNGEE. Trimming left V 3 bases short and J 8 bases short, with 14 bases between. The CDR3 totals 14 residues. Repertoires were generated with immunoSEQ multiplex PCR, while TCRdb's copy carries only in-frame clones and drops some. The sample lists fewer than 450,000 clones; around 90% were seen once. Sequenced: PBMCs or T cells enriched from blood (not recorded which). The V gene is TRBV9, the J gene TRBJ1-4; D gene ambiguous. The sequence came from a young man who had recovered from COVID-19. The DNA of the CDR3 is TGTGCCAGCAGCGGCGGGATGCATAGAGAAAAACTGTTTTTT. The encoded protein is CASSGGMHREKLFF.